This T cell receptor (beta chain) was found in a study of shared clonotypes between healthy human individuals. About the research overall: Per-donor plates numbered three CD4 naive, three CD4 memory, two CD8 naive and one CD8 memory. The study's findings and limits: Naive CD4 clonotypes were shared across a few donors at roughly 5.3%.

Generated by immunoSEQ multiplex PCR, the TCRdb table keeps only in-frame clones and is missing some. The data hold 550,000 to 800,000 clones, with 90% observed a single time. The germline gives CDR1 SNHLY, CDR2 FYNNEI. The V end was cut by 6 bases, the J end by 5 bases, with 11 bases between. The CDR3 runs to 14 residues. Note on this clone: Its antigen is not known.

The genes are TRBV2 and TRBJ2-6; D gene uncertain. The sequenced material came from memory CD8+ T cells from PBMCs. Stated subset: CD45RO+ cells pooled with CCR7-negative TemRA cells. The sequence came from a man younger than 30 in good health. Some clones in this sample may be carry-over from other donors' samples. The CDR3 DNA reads TGTGCCAGCAGCCCAGATCGATGGGCCAACGTCCTGACTTTC. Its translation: CASSPDRWANVLTF. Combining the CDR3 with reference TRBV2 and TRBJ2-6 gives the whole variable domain EPEVTQTPSHQVTQMGQEVILRCVPISNHLYFYWYRQILGQKVEFLVSFYNNEISEKSEIFDDQFSVERPDGSNFTLKIRSTKLEDSAMYFCASSPDRWANVLTFGAGSRLTVL.